The clone carrying this T cell receptor beta chain has a count of ten or more. Its antigen is unidentified. These data originate in a study of blood T cells in healthy people across ages. Across the whole study: T cells yielded about one barcoded beta molecule per two cells through template switching.

Germline V gene data show CDR1 as SQVTM and CDR2 as ANQGSEA. With V trimmed by 3 bases and J by 0 bases, 1 base remained unmatched. This CDR3 comprises 13 residues. Study outcomes and limitations: In the absence of known donor CMV status, changes in expanded clonotypes were possibly confounded. Long-lived and aged donors differed, with more naive CD4+ cells and higher diversity in the long-lived.

Primed by a sample-barcoded 5' primer and a J-beta primer mix, a second PCR proceeded for about 6 to 11 cycles. Samples each returned at least 2.5 million CDR3-containing paired-end reads. TCRdb reprocessed the 5' RACE reads with MiXCR, giving one entry per CDR3 protein. The profile shows 650,000 to 700,000 distinct CDR3 sequences, about a third of them singletons. The sample consisted of blood. The rearrangement joins TRBV29-1 to TRBJ1-1, with 7 bases fitting TRBD1. This clonotype was sampled from an elderly woman in good health. In DNA, the CDR3 is TGCAGCGTTGAGACAGGGATGAACACTGAAGCTTTCTTT. Translated: CSVETGMNTEAFF. The entire variable domain, with the rest obtained from reference TRBV29-1 and TRBJ1-1, is as follows: SAVISQKPSRDICQRGTSLTIQCQVDSQVTMMFWYRQQPGQSLTLIATANQGSEATYESGFVIDKFPISRPNLTFSTLTVSNMSPEDSSIYLCSVETGMNTEAFFGQGTRLTVV.